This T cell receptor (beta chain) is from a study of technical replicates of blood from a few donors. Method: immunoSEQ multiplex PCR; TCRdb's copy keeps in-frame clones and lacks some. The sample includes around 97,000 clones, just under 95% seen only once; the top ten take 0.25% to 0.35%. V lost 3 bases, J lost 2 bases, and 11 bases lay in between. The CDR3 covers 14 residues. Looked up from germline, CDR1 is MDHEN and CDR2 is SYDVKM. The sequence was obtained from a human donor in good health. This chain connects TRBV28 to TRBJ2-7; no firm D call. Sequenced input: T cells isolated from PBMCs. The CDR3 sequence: CASSLGAPAYEQYF. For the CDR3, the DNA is TGTGCCAGCAGTTTGGGCGCGCCAGCCTACGAGCAGTACTTC.